This T cell receptor (beta chain) derives from a study of T cell repertoires in cytomegalovirus infection. Study-level information: Public TCR beta signature analysis indicated the presence of both CMV infection and matching HLA type.

This clonotype was found a few times. Its matching antigen is unknown. Points from the study as a whole: Carriage of CMV together with the relevant HLA was identifiable through cumulative public TCR beta family frequency. The ex vivo response showed dominance by HLA-C-restricted CMV-specific TCR beta clonotypes.

TCRdb processed the reads anew with MiXCR; each CDR3 protein has one entry. The table records 640,000 or so distinct CDR3 sequences, around a third of them present only once. Germline CDR1 is SEHNR and CDR2 is FQNEAQ (reference sequence). The length of the CDR3 is 13 residues. Trimming shortened V by 7 bases and J by 5 bases, and 14 bases separated the two germline ends. This chain uses TRBV7-9 with TRBJ2-5; TRBD2 might be the D (5 bases). The material sequenced was cultured PBMCs, taken from culture after CMV antigen stimulation. The TCR comes from a human donor in good health (CMV status not recorded). Some clones in this sample may be carry-over from other donors' samples. The CDR3 DNA sequence: TGTGCCAGCATGGACGGGGATGTGGAGACCCAGTACTTC. It translates to CASMDGDVETQYF. Together with reference TRBV7-9 and TRBJ2-5, the CDR3 gives the full variable domain: DTGVSQNPRHKITKRGQNVTFRCDPISEHNRLYWYRQTLGQGPEFLTYFQNEAQLEKSRLLSDRFSAERPKGSFSTLEIQRTEQGDSAMYLCASMDGDVETQYFGPGTRLLVL.